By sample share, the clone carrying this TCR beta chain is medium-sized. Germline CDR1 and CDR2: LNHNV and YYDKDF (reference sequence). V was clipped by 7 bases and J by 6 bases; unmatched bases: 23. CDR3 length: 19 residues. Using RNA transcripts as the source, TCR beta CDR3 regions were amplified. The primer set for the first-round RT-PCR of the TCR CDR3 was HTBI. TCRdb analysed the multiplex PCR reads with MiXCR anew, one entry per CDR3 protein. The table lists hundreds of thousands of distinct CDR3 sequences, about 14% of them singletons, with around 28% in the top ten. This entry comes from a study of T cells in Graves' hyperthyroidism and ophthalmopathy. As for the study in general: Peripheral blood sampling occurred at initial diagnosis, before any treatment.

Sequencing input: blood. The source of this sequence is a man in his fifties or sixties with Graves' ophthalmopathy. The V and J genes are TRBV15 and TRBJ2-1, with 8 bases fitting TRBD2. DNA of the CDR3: TGTGCCACCAACGACAATTGGGAGGGTAGCGGGAAATCGGGCAATGAGCAGTTCTTC. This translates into CATNDNWEGSGKSGNEQFF.